Listed below are T cell receptor beta chains from one sample, sequenced in a study of blood T cell repertoires in COVID-19. The repertoire was sequenced with immunoSEQ multiplex PCR; TCRdb's copy has only in-frame clones and lacks some. The data hold roughly 160,000 clones, with roughly 88% observed a single time. Source material: PBMCs or T cells enriched from blood (not recorded which). The receptors derive from a woman aged 55-70 years who had recovered from COVID-19. Each CDR3 is given with its conserved first and last residue. Each record gives: V gene, clone size, D gene, J gene, CDR3 protein, CDR3 DNA. A D gene is named only where the DNA matches it firmly. Where a row states a size, it is once, few, many or the class of an expanded clone; other rows omit it.

TRBV20-1,once,NA,TRBJ2-7,CSASSTAYEQYF,TGCAGTGCTAGTAGCACCGCCTACGAGCAGTACTTC
TRBV18,NA,TRBD1,TRBJ2-5,CASSPIDRAETQYF,TGTGCCAGCTCACCCATCGACAGGGCTGAGACCCAGTACTTC
TRBV5-1,few,NA,TRBJ1-3,CASSLLTGSSGNTIYF,TGCGCCAGCAGCTTGCTTACAGGGAGCTCTGGAAACACCATATATTTT
TRBV6-5,NA,NA,TRBJ1-5,CASSYVPNQPQHF,TGTGCCAGCAGTTACGTTCCTAATCAGCCCCAGCATTTT
TRBV2,NA,TRBD2,TRBJ2-5,CASSAASGTRETQYF,TGTGCCAGCAGTGCCGCCTCCGGGACTAGAGAGACCCAGTACTTC
TRBV24-1,NA,NA,TRBJ1-3,CATSDNNSGNTIYF,TGTGCCACCAGTGATAACAACTCTGGAAACACCATATATTTT
TRBV30,NA,TRBD2,TRBJ2-2,CAWRGGLAGGFELFF,TGTGCCTGGAGAGGGGGACTAGCGGGCGGGTTCGAGCTGTTTTTT
TRBV4-1,NA,NA,TRBJ1-1,CASSHSSLRQKNTEAFF,TGCGCCAGCAGCCATTCATCCCTCAGACAGAAGAACACTGAAGCTTTCTTT
TRBV27,NA,TRBD1,TRBJ1-2,CASNPGQGGGYTF,TGTGCCAGCAACCCGGGACAGGGCGGTGGCTACACCTTC
TRBV12-3/TRBV12-4,few,TRBD1,TRBJ1-4,CASSTSTGSLFF,TGTGCCAGCAGTACCTCGACAGGGAGTCTGTTTTTT
TRBV6-5,NA,TRBD1,TRBJ1-1,CASSSGQAGSTEAFF,TGTGCCAGCAGCTCTGGACAGGCAGGCAGCACTGAAGCTTTCTTT
TRBV21-1,NA,NA,TRBJ1-2,CASSAPEGQGVRGYTF,TGTGCCAGCAGCGCACCGGAGGGACAGGGGGTGCGGGGCTACACCTTC
TRBV5-1,NA,TRBD1,TRBJ2-7,CASSLAIGQGARNEQYF,TGCGCCAGCAGCTTGGCTATCGGACAGGGGGCGAGGAACGAGCAGTACTTC
TRBV19,NA,NA,TRBJ2-4,CASSTYGDLAKNIQYF,TGTGCCAGTAGTACGTACGGGGACTTAGCCAAAAACATTCAGTACTTC
TRBV5-1,NA,TRBD2,TRBJ2-1,CASSLAGSGRYNEQFF,TGCGCCAGCAGCTTGGCCGGGAGCGGGAGATACAATGAGCAGTTCTTC
TRBV7-9,NA,TRBD1,TRBJ1-2,CASSQGTGYNYGYTF,TGTGCCAGCAGCCAAGGGACAGGGTATAACTATGGCTACACCTTC
TRBV2,NA,NA,TRBJ1-1,CASRLGPNTEAFF,TGTGCCAGCAGGCTTGGGCCCAACACTGAAGCTTTCTTT
TRBV7-9,NA,NA,TRBJ1-4,CASKPLSEKLFF,TGTGCCAGCAAGCCCCTGTCTGAAAAACTGTTTTTT
TRBV6-2/TRBV6-3,few,NA,TRBJ2-1,CASSDRDRGGLAGETHEQFF,TGTGCCAGCAGTGACAGGGACAGGGGGGGCCTAGCGGGAGAAACCCATGAGCAGTTCTTC
TRBV7-2,NA,TRBD2,TRBJ2-7,CASSHGAGLASVSYEQYF,TGTGCCAGCAGCCACGGTGCGGGACTAGCGTCGGTATCCTACGAGCAGTACTTC
TRBV4-1,few,TRBD2,TRBJ2-1,CASSQAGGGAGEQFF,TGCGCCAGCAGCCAAGCTGGCGGGGGGGCCGGTGAGCAGTTCTTC
TRBV4-1,once,TRBD1,TRBJ2-2,CASSYRTGGTGELFF,TGCGCCAGCAGCTATCGGACAGGGGGAACCGGGGAGCTGTTTTTT
TRBV28,NA,TRBD1,TRBJ2-1,CASRTGLDNEQFF,TGTGCCAGCAGGACAGGGTTGGACAATGAGCAGTTCTTC
TRBV2,NA,NA,TRBJ2-5,CASSEAEYQETQYF,TGTGCCAGCAGTGAAGCCGAGTACCAAGAGACCCAGTACTTC
TRBV5-1,NA,NA,TRBJ2-2,CASSPETNTGELFF,TGCGCCAGCAGCCCGGAGACGAACACCGGGGAGCTGTTTTTT
TRBV6-1,once,TRBD1,TRBJ1-2,CASQTGAYGYTF,TGTGCCAGCCAGACAGGGGCCTATGGCTACACCTTC
TRBV7-9,NA,NA,TRBJ1-1,CASRDSGFAKLNTEAFF,TGTGCCAGCAGAGATTCGGGATTTGCAAAACTGAACACTGAAGCTTTCTTT
TRBV5-1,NA,TRBD1,TRBJ2-3,CASSSGQGGTDTQYF,TGCGCCAGCAGCTCCGGACAGGGGGGCACAGATACGCAGTATTTT
TRBV29-1,once,TRBD2,TRBJ2-1,CSVTGTSGPDEQFF,TGCAGCGTTACTGGGACTAGCGGGCCCGATGAGCAGTTCTTC
TRBV3-1/TRBV3-2,NA,NA,TRBJ2-5,CASSQITGNAQETQYF,TGTGCCAGCAGCCAGATCACAGGGAATGCCCAAGAGACCCAGTACTTC
TRBV9,NA,NA,TRBJ1-6,CASSNRAGASPLHF,TGTGCCAGCAGCAACAGGGCCGGGGCCTCACCCCTCCACTTT
TRBV5-1,NA,TRBD1,TRBJ1-3,CASSLGGGGISGNTIYF,TGCGCCAGCAGCTTGGGAGGAGGGGGCATCTCTGGAAACACCATATATTTT
TRBV11-2,NA,NA,TRBJ2-7,CASSPAVGRTYEQYF,TGTGCCAGCAGCCCGGCGGTGGGGAGGACCTACGAGCAGTACTTC
TRBV6-5,few,NA,TRBJ1-2,CASSYSWFSLNYGYTF,TGTGCCAGCAGTTACTCGTGGTTTAGCCTGAACTATGGCTACACCTTC
TRBV28,NA,NA,TRBJ2-3,CASSSDTSGPDTQYF,TGTGCCAGCAGTTCGGACACCTCGGGCCCAGATACGCAGTATTTT
TRBV27,NA,NA,TRBJ1-1,CASSLRGGGGTEAFF,TGTGCCAGCAGTTTAAGGGGCGGGGGCGGCACTGAAGCTTTCTTT
TRBV5-5,NA,TRBD1,TRBJ1-2,CASSWDRVGYGYTF,TGTGCCAGCAGCTGGGACAGGGTTGGTTATGGCTACACCTTC
TRBV3-1/TRBV3-2,once,TRBD2,TRBJ2-3,CASTLGGGGVTDTQYF,TGTGCCAGCACCCTGGGCGGGGGGGGCGTTACAGATACGCAGTATTTT
TRBV19,NA,NA,TRBJ2-2,CASSIDLGELFF,TGTGCCAGTAGTATAGACCTCGGGGAGCTGTTTTTT
TRBV29-1,NA,TRBD2,TRBJ2-1,CSVERTSGVNEQFF,TGCAGCGTTGAAAGGACTAGCGGGGTCAATGAGCAGTTCTTC
TRBV5-4,NA,TRBD1,TRBJ2-1,CASSPQTGGRDEQFF,TGTGCCAGCAGCCCACAGACAGGGGGCAGGGATGAGCAGTTCTTC
TRBV5-1,NA,NA,TRBJ2-3,CASSLFAGARSTDTQYF,TGCGCCAGCAGCTTGTTCGCAGGGGCCAGGAGCACAGATACGCAGTATTTT
TRBV3-1/TRBV3-2,NA,TRBD1,TRBJ1-2,CASSPSTGGGFTF,TGTGCCAGCAGTCCCTCGACAGGGGGCGGTTTCACCTTC
TRBV2,once,NA,TRBJ1-4,CASSVIATNEKLFF,TGTGCCAGCAGTGTTATCGCAACTAATGAAAAACTGTTTTTT
TRBV27,NA,NA,TRBJ2-5,CASSWGAVGFDQYF,TGTGCCAGCAGTTGGGGAGCGGTGGGGTTCGACCAGTACTTC
TRBV11-3,NA,TRBD2,TRBJ2-1,CASSPSLAGGSNEQFF,TGTGCCAGCAGCCCGAGTCTAGCGGGAGGGTCCAATGAGCAGTTCTTC
TRBV11-2,few,NA,TRBJ1-2,CASSTGGKYGYTF,TGTGCCAGCAGTACCGGGGGGAAGTATGGCTACACCTTC
TRBV20-1,many,NA,TRBJ2-2,CSAANTGELFF,TGCAGTGCGGCCAACACCGGGGAGCTGTTTTTT
TRBV5-1,NA,NA,TRBJ2-7,CASSPRRGDEQYF,TGCGCCAGCAGCCCCCGGCGGGGTGACGAGCAGTACTTC
TRBV28,NA,NA,TRBJ1-5,CASSPAGDQPQHF,TGTGCCAGCAGCCCCGCAGGGGATCAGCCCCAGCATTTT
TRBV19,once,NA,TRBJ1-1,CASSIGLSNTEAFF,TGTGCCAGTAGTATTGGCTTATCGAACACTGAAGCTTTCTTT
TRBV29-1,once,NA,TRBJ2-3,CSVEDASVTGWYTDTQYF,TGCAGCGTTGAAGATGCCTCTGTAACAGGATGGTACACAGATACGCAGTATTTT
TRBV19,few,NA,TRBJ1-2,CASSSPGGGRSYGYTF,TGTGCCAGTAGTTCCCCCGGCGGGGGGCGAAGCTATGGCTACACCTTC